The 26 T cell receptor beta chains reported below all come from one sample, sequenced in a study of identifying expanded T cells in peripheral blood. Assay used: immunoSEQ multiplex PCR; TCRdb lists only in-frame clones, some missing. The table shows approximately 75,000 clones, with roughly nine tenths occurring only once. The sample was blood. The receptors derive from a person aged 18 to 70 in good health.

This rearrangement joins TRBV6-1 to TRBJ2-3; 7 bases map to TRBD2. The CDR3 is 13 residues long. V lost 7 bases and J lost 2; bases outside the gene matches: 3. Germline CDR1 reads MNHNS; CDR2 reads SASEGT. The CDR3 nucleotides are TGTGCCAGCACGGCGGGAGACACAGATACGCAGTATTTT. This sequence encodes CASTAGDTDTQYF.

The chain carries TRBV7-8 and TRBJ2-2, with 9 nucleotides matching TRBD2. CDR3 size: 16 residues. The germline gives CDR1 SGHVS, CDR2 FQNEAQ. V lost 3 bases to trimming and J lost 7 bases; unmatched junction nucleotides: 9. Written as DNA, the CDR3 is TGTGCCAGCAGCTTGGGTAGCGGGAGCCAGGGCGGGGAGCTGTTTTTT. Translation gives CASSLGSGSQGGELFF.

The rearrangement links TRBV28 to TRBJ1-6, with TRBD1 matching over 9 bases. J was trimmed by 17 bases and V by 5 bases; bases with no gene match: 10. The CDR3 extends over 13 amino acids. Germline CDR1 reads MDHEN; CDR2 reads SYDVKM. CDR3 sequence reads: CASSTTGTGMVHF. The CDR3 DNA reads TGTGCCAGCAGTACCACCGGGACAGGGATGGTCCACTTT.

CDR3 residues: CATSRGQGITGELFF. Written as DNA, the CDR3 is TGTGCCACCAGCAGAGGACAGGGGATTACCGGGGAGCTGTTTTTT. The chain carries TRBV15 and TRBJ2-2, with 8 bases that match TRBD1. The CDR3 loop spans 15 amino acids. V trimming: 1 base; J trimming: 5 bases; junction bases outside the gene matches: 3. Germline V gene sequence: CDR1 LNHNV, CDR2 YYDKDF (reference sequence).

The CDR3 DNA reads TGTGCCAGCAGTTTCCGGGACAGGGGGCTAGGCACAGATACGCAGTATTTT. Its translation is CASSFRDRGLGTDTQYF. This chain joins TRBV7-2 and TRBJ2-3, with 12 nucleotides matching TRBD1. The CDR3 sequence is 17 residues long. Germline CDR1 and CDR2: SGHTA and FQGNSA. Trimming cost V 6 bases and J 1 base; bases outside gene matches: 8. The variable domain in full, completed from reference TRBV7-2 and TRBJ2-3, reads GAGVSQSPSNKVTEKGKDVELRCDPISGHTALYWYRQSLGQGLEFLIYFQGNSAPDKSGLPSDRFSAERTGGSVSTLTIQRTQQEDSAVYLCASSFRDRGLGTDTQYFGPGTRLTVL.

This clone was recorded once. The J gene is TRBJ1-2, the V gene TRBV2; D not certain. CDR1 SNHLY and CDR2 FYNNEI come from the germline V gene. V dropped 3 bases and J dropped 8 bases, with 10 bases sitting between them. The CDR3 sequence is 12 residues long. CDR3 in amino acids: CASSEDPGGYTF. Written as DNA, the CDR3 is TGTGCCAGCAGTGAGGACCCTGGCGGCTACACCTTC.

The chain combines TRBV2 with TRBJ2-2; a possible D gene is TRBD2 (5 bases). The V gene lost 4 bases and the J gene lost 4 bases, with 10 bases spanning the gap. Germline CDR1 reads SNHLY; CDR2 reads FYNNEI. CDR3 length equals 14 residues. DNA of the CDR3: TGTGCCAGCAGTGTCACTAGTCTCACCGGGGAGCTGTTTTTT. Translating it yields CASSVTSLTGELFF. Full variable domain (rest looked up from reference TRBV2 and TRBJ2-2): EPEVTQTPSHQVTQMGQEVILRCVPISNHLYFYWYRQILGQKVEFLVSFYNNEISEKSEIFDDQFSVERPDGSNFTLKIRSTKLEDSAMYFCASSVTSLTGELFFGEGSRLTVL.

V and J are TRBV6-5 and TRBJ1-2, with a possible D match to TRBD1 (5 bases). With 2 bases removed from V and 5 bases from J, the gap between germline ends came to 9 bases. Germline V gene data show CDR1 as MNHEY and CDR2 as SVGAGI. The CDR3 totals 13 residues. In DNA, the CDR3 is TGTGCCAGCAGTTACGGGGCAGGGTATGGCTACACCTTC. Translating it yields CASSYGAGYGYTF.

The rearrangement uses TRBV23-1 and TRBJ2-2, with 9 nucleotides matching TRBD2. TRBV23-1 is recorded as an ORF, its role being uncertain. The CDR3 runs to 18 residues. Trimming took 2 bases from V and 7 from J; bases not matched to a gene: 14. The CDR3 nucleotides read TGCGCCAGCAGTCAACAGGGGCCCGGGCGGGAGGGTGGCGGGGAGCTGTTTTTT. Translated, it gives CASSQQGPGREGGGELFF.

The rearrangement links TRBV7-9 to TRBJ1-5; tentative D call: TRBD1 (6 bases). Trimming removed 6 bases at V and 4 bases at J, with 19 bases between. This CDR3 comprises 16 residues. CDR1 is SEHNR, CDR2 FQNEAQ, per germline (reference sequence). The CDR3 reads CASSCHRVRWNQPQHF. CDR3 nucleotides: TGTGCCAGCAGTTGTCACAGGGTGAGATGGAATCAGCCCCAGCATTTT.

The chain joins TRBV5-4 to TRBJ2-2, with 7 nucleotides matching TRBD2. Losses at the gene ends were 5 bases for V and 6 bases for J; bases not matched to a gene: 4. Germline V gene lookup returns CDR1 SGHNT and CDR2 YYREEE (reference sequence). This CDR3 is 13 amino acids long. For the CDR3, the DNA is TGTGCCAGCAGTTTTGGGGGGGCCGGGGAGCTGTTTTTT. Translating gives CASSFGGAGELFF.

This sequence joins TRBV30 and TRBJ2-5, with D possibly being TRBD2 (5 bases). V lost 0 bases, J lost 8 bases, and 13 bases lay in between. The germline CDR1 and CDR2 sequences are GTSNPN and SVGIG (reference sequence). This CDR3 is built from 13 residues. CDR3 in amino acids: CAWSVLFGETQYF. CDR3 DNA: TGTGCCTGGAGTGTACTTTTCGGGGAAACCCAGTACTTC.

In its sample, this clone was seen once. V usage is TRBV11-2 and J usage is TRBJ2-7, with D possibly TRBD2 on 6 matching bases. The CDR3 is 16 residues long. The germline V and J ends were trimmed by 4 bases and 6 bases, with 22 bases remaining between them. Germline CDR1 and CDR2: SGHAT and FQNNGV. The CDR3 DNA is TGTGCCAGCAGCTCTAACCCCGGAACTACTAGCTCCGAGCAGTACTTC. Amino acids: CASSSNPGTTSSEQYF.

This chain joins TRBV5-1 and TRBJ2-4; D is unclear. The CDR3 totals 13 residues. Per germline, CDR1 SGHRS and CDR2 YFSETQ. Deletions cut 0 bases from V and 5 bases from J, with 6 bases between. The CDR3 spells CASSLAQQNIQYF. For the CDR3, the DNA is TGCGCCAGCAGCTTGGCTCAGCAAAACATTCAGTACTTC.

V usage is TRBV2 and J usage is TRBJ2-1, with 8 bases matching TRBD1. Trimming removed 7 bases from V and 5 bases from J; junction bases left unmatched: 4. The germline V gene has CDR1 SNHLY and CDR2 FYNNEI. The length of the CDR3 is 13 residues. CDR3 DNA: TGTGCCAGCACTGGACAGGGTAACAATGAGCAGTTCTTC. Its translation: CASTGQGNNEQFF.

CDR3 region: CASSYLQGTYEQYF. Written as DNA, the CDR3 is TGTGCCAGCAGCTACTTACAGGGAACCTACGAGCAGTACTTC. The chain couples TRBV7-9 to TRBJ2-7; possible D gene TRBD1, 6 bases. CDR3 length equals 14 residues. Germline V gives CDR1 SEHNR, CDR2 FQNEAQ (reference sequence). V was cut by 4 bases and J by 2 bases, with 12 bases left in between.

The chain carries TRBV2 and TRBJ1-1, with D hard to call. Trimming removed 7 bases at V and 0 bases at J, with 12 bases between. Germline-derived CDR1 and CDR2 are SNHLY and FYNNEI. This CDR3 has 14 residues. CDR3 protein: CASIISNMNTEAFF. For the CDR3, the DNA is TGTGCCAGCATTATCAGCAACATGAACACTGAAGCTTTCTTT.

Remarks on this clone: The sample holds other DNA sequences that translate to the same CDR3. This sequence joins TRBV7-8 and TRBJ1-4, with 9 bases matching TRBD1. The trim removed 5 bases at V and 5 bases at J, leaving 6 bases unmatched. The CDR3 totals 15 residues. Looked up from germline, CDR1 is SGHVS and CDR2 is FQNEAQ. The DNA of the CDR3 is TGTGCCAGCAGCCCGACAGGGGGGAGAAATGAAAAACTGTTTTTT. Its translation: CASSPTGGRNEKLFF.

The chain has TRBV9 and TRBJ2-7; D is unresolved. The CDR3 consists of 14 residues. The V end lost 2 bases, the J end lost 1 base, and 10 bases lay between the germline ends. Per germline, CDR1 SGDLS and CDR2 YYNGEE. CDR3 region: CASSVGLGSYEQYF. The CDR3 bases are TGTGCCAGCAGCGTCGGGTTAGGGTCCTACGAGCAGTACTTC. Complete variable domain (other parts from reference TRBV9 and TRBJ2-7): DSGVTQTPKHLITATGQRVTLRCSPRSGDLSVYWYQQSLDQGLQFLIQYYNGEERAKGNILERFSAQQFPDLHSELNLSSLELGDSALYFCASSVGLGSYEQYFGPGTRLTVT.

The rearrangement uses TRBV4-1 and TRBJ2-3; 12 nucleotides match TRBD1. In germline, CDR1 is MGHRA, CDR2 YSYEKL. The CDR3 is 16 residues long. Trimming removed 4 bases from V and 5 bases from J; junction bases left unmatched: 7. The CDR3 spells CASSPRGTGGLDTQYF. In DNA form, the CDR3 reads TGCGCCAGCAGCCCACGAGGGACAGGGGGCTTAGATACGCAGTATTTT.

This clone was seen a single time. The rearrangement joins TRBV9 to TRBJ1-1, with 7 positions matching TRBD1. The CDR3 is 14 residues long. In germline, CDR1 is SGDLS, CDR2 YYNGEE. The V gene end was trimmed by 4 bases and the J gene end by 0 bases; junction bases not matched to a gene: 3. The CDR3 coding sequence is TGTGCCAGCAGCAAACAGGGGCTGAACACTGAAGCTTTCTTT. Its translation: CASSKQGLNTEAFF.

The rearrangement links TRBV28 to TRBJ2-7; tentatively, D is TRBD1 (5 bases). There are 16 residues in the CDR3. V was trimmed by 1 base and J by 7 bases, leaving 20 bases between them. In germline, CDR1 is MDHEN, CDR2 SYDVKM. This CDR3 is CASSLSFGAGHGEQYF. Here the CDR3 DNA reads TGTGCCAGCAGTTTATCTTTCGGTGCAGGACATGGAGAGCAGTACTTC.

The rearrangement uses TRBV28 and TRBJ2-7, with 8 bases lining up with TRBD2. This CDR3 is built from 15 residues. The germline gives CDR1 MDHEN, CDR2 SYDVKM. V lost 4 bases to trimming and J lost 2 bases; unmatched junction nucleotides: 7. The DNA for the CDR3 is TGTGCCAGCAGTTCGGAAGCGGGAGATCCCTACGAGCAGTACTTC. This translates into CASSSEAGDPYEQYF.

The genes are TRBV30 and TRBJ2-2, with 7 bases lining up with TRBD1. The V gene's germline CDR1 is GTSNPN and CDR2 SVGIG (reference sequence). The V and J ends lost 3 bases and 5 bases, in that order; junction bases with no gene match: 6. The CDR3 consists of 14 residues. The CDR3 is CAWRSGQPTGELFF. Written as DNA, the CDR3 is TGTGCCTGGAGATCGGGACAGCCTACCGGGGAGCTGTTTTTT.

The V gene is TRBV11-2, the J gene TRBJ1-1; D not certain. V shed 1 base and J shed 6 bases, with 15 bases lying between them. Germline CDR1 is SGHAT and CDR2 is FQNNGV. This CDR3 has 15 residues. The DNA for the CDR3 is TGTGCCAGCAGCTTAGGAGGGCGTGGGGTCCCTGAAGCTTTCTTT. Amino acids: CASSLGGRGVPEAFF.

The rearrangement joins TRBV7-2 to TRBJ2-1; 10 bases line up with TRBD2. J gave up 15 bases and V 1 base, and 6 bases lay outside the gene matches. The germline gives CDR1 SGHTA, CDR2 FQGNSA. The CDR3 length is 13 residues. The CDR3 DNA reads TGTGCCAGCAGCTTAGAACGGAGCGGGGGGGCGTTCTTC. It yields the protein CASSLERSGGAFF.